The 27 T cell receptor beta chains in this list originate from one sample, sequenced in a study of blood T cell repertoires in COVID-19. Repertoires were generated with immunoSEQ multiplex PCR, while TCRdb's copy carries only in-frame clones and drops some. The sample lists fewer than 350,000 clones, about 76% occurring once. The sample comprised peripheral blood. These receptors came from a woman aged 55-69 years with active or convalescent COVID-19.

The chain couples TRBV12-5 to TRBJ1-5; D gene ambiguous. Germline V gene data show CDR1 as LGHNT and CDR2 as FRNRAP. V was clipped by 0 bases and J by 6 bases, with 15 bases between them. The CDR3 is made up of 16 amino acids. The CDR3 here is CASGLVQGVGSQPQHF. The CDR3, as DNA: TGTGCTAGTGGTTTGGTACAAGGAGTCGGGAGTCAGCCCCAGCATTTT.

The chain uses TRBV11-3 and TRBJ1-1; no definite D call. Per germline, CDR1 SGHNT and CDR2 YENEEA. V was cut by 5 bases and J by 1 base, with 11 bases left in between. This CDR3 spans 14 amino acids. The chain's CDR3 is CASSLTRSNTEAFF. CDR3 coding DNA: TGTGCCAGCAGCCTCACCCGGTCGAACACTGAAGCTTTCTTT.

The rearrangement links TRBV10-3 to TRBJ2-2; TRBD1 might be the D (6 bases). The V end was cut by 6 bases, the J end by 0 bases, with 8 bases between. Germline V gives CDR1 ENHRY, CDR2 SYGVKD. This CDR3 region has 14 residues. DNA of the CDR3: TGTGCCATCAGGACAGGTGCGAACACCGGGGAGCTGTTTTTT. It specifies CAIRTGANTGELFF.

The V call is TRBV6-4, the J call TRBJ2-3; 14 bases line up with TRBD2. The CDR3 is 21 amino acids. Germline CDR1 MRHNA, CDR2 SNTAGT. After removal of 2 bases from V and 1 base from J, the junction contained 14 bases not matched to a gene. CDR3 DNA sequence: TGTGCCAGCAGTGACAAAAGCTCGAGACTAGCGGGGGGGCCTGGCACAGATACGCAGTATTTT. It translates to CASSDKSSRLAGGPGTDTQYF.

This clone has a handful of counts. V gene TRBV5-6 combines with J gene TRBJ1-2, with TRBD1 matching 8 bases. CDR3 length: 14 residues. Per the germline V gene, CDR1 is SGHDT and CDR2 is YYEEEE. Trimming removed 0 bases from V and 6 bases from J; junction bases left unmatched: 4. CDR3 nucleotides: TGTGCCAGCAGCTTGGGCAGGGGGCTTGATGGCTACACCTTC. Residues: CASSLGRGLDGYTF.

Remarks on this clone: Sequence at one end of the junction differs from germline and may be a read error. The chain has TRBV10-3 and TRBJ1-2; perhaps TRBD1 as D (5 bases). The germline CDR1 and CDR2 sequences are ENHRY and SYGVKD. This CDR3 has 10 amino acids. The CDR3 sequence is CAITFTGTPF. The CDR3 DNA follows: TGTGCCATCACCTTCACGGGGACTCCCTTC.

This clone was counted ten times or more. The chain has TRBV7-2 and TRBJ1-3; a weak D match, TRBD1 (6 bases). Germline V gene lookup returns CDR1 SGHTA and CDR2 FQGNSA. The V end was cut by 5 bases, the J end by 0 bases, with 11 bases between. CDR3 length: 15 residues. CDR3 bases: TGTGCCAGCAGCCCATACAGGGCCTCTGGAAACACCATATATTTT. Translation: CASSPYRASGNTIYF.

This rearrangement joins TRBV10-2 to TRBJ1-1; D gene ambiguous. This CDR3 is built from 13 residues. CDR1 is WSHSY, CDR2 SAAADI, per germline. V was trimmed by 5 bases and J by 3 bases, leaving 10 bases between them. CDR3 loop: CASSFGEDTEAFF. The CDR3 nucleotides read TGCGCCAGCAGTTTCGGGGAGGACACTGAAGCTTTCTTT.

The chain is built from TRBV7-8 and TRBJ2-3; TRBD2 matches 7 bases. The germline gives CDR1 SGHVS, CDR2 FQNEAQ. CDR3 length equals 19 residues. V was clipped by 1 base and J by 0 bases; unmatched bases: 13. The CDR3 region has the DNA TGTGCCAGCAGCTTAGGATTGGGGCAGGCGGGGGTAAGCACAGATACGCAGTATTTT. Its translation: CASSLGLGQAGVSTDTQYF.

This clone was recorded once. The CDR3 DNA follows: TGCGCCAGCAGCTTGGACGGAGCGAACACCGGGGAGCTGTTTTTT. Its protein is CASSLDGANTGELFF. This chain joins TRBV5-1 and TRBJ2-2; no definite D call. This CDR3 comprises 15 residues. The V end lost 0 bases, the J end lost 0 bases, and 6 bases lay between the germline ends. Germline CDR1 and CDR2: SGHRS and YFSETQ.

This clone occurred a few times. The rearrangement joins TRBV11-2 to TRBJ1-2; D is undetermined. Germline V CDR1 and CDR2: SGHAT, FQNNGV. With 5 bases removed from V and 8 bases from J, the gap between germline ends came to 15 bases. The CDR3 consists of 13 residues. The CDR3 sequence: CASSRDNGYGYTF. DNA of the CDR3: TGTGCCAGCAGCAGAGACAATGGGTACGGCTACACCTTC.

The chain joins TRBV6-4 to TRBJ1-1; TRBD1 agrees at 8 bases. CDR1 is MRHNA and CDR2 is SNTAGT in the germline V gene. V lost 2 bases to trimming and J lost 5 bases; unmatched junction nucleotides: 7. The CDR3 totals 15 residues. The CDR3 region is CASSDGRTGYTEAFF. In DNA, the CDR3 is TGTGCCAGCAGTGACGGGAGGACAGGGTATACTGAAGCTTTCTTT.

The genes are TRBV29-1 and TRBJ1-2, with D perhaps TRBD1 (5 bases). This CDR3 comprises 13 residues. With 6 bases removed from V and 4 bases from J, the gap between germline ends came to 15 bases. The germline V gene has CDR1 SQVTM and CDR2 ANQGSEA. CDR3 amino acids: CSVGRGLGYGYTF. CDR3 DNA: TGCAGCGTAGGTAGGGGCCTGGGCTATGGCTACACCTTC.

In DNA form, the CDR3 reads TGTGCCAGCAGCCCCTACATCCTGGGCGAGACCCAGTACTTC. Translated, it gives CASSPYILGETQYF. V usage is TRBV7-9 and J usage is TRBJ2-5; no clear D gene. With 5 bases removed from V and 5 bases from J, the gap between germline ends came to 15 bases. CDR3 length equals 14 residues. CDR1 is SEHNR and CDR2 is FQNEAQ in the germline V gene (reference sequence). The full variable domain, its missing parts supplied by reference TRBV7-9 and TRBJ2-5, is DTGVSQNPRHKITKRGQNVTFRCDPISEHNRLYWYRQTLGQGPEFLTYFQNEAQLEKSRLLSDRFSAERPKGSFSTLEIQRTEQGDSAMYLCASSPYILGETQYFGPGTRLLVL.

V gene TRBV10-3 combines with J gene TRBJ1-5; 8 bases align to TRBD1. There are 15 residues in the CDR3. With 3 bases clipped from V and 6 bases from J, the junction kept 7 bases outside the gene matches. CDR1 and CDR2 (germline): ENHRY, SYGVKD. CDR3 region: CAISDGQGVGQPQHF. The CDR3 DNA follows: TGTGCCATCAGTGACGGACAGGGAGTGGGTCAGCCCCAGCATTTT.

The chain joins TRBV7-9 to TRBJ1-4, with 8 bases identical to TRBD1. This CDR3 is 13 amino acids long. V lost 5 bases and J lost 7; bases outside the gene matches: 3. The germline CDR1 and CDR2 sequences are SEHNR and FQNEAQ (reference sequence). The CDR3 region has the DNA TGTGCCAGCAGCCGCAGGGGGCCTGAAAAACTGTTTTTT. Translating gives CASSRRGPEKLFF.

This clone was seen only a few times. V and J are TRBV6-2 or TRBV6-3 and TRBJ2-1; D is possibly TRBD2 (6 bases). This CDR3 is built from 16 residues. Trimming removed 0 bases from V and 4 bases from J, with 13 bases in between. CDR1 is MNHEY, CDR2 SVGEGT, per germline. The CDR3 DNA reads as TGTGCCAGCAGTTACTCGATCGGGGGACTGTACAATGAGCAGTTCTTC. This sequence encodes CASSYSIGGLYNEQFF.

The chain uses TRBV5-1 and TRBJ2-7; TRBD1 aligns across 10 bases. The V gene end was trimmed by 5 bases and the J gene end by 2 bases; junction bases not matched to a gene: 4. Germline V lookup: CDR1 SGHRS, CDR2 YFSETQ. The CDR3 runs to 14 residues. The CDR3: CASRDGTGAYEQYF. In DNA form, the CDR3 reads TGCGCCAGCAGGGACGGGACAGGGGCCTACGAGCAGTACTTC.

This chain joins TRBV11-3 and TRBJ2-5; 12 bases are shared with TRBD1. This CDR3 region has 20 residues. Germline V lookup: CDR1 SGHNT, CDR2 YENEEA. The ends lost 3 bases at V and 3 bases at J; junction bases unmatched: 17. CDR3 in amino acids: CASSFDGEGQGARCKETQYF. The CDR3 nucleotides read TGTGCCAGCAGCTTCGATGGGGAGGGACAGGGGGCGCGATGTAAAGAGACCCAGTACTTC. Filled out from reference TRBV11-3 and TRBJ2-5, the complete variable domain reads EAGVVQSPRYKIIEKKQPVAFWCNPISGHNTLYWYLQNLGQGPELLIRYENEEAVDDSQLPKDRFSAERLKGVDSTLKIQPAELGDSAVYLCASSFDGEGQGARCKETQYFGPGTRLLVL.

This chain uses TRBV11-2 with TRBJ1-1; no clear D. Germline-derived CDR1 and CDR2 are SGHAT and FQNNGV. This CDR3 is built from 12 residues. Deletions cut 5 bases from V and 5 bases from J, with 9 bases between. The CDR3 here is CASSGRWTEAFF. In DNA, the CDR3 is TGTGCCAGCAGCGGGAGGTGGACTGAAGCTTTCTTT.

The V call is TRBV24-1, the J call TRBJ2-2; possibly TRBD2 for D (6 bases). The CDR3 has 13 residues. Per the germline V gene, CDR1 is KGHDR and CDR2 is SFDVKD. Trimming removed 5 bases from V and 7 bases from J, with 10 bases in between. As DNA, the CDR3 is TGTGCCACCAGTGGAATTAGCGGCGGGGAGCTGTTTTTT. This translates into CATSGISGGELFF.

This clone turned up a few times. The DNA of the CDR3 is TGTGCCAGCAGTTACGGCAGGGGGTGGGAGCAGTACTTC. Translating gives CASSYGRGWEQYF. The rearrangement uses TRBV6-5 and TRBJ2-7, with 7 bases identical to TRBD1. The germline V gene encodes CDR1 MNHEY and CDR2 SVGAGI. The CDR3 is 13 amino acids. With V trimmed by 2 bases and J by 7 bases, 5 bases remained unmatched.

The gene calls are TRBV2 and TRBJ1-2; D not resolved. CDR1 is SNHLY, CDR2 FYNNEI, per germline. This CDR3 is 13 amino acids long. V gave up 1 base and J gave up 7 bases, with 10 bases separating them. CDR3 protein: CASSEGLLVGYTF. The CDR3 DNA sequence: TGTGCCAGCAGTGAAGGTTTACTCGTTGGCTACACCTTC.

The chain combines TRBV19 with TRBJ1-2, with D tentatively TRBD1 (5 bases). Trimming pared 2 bases from V and 8 bases from J, leaving 15 bases between. Germline V gives CDR1 LNHDA, CDR2 SQIVND (reference sequence). CDR3 length: 14 residues. CDR3 bases: TGTGCCAGTAGTATAATAAGGCAGGGAAGCGGCTACACCTTC. It codes for CASSIIRQGSGYTF.

The chain's CDR3 is CASSGGPPLPGTIYF. In DNA form, the CDR3 reads TGTGCCAGCAGTGGGGGGCCGCCCCTCCCCGGCACCATATATTTT. V and J are TRBV2 and TRBJ1-3; D might be TRBD1 (6 bases). From germline, CDR1 is SNHLY and CDR2 FYNNEI. V lost 4 bases to trimming and J lost 9 bases, with 19 bases between them. The CDR3 runs 15 residues.

In this sample, this clone turned up many times. The V and J genes are TRBV5-8 and TRBJ1-3; maybe TRBD1 (6 bases). CDR3 length: 13 residues. Germline CDR1 reads SGHTS; CDR2 reads YDEGEE. Trimming cost V 1 base and J 4 bases, with 6 bases left between them. The CDR3 coding sequence is TGTGCCAGCAGCTTGACAGGGGGAAACACCATATATTTT. It yields the protein CASSLTGGNTIYF.

The CDR3 spells CSVEGPRGNEQFF. The CDR3 coding sequence is TGCAGCGTTGAAGGGCCCAGGGGCAATGAGCAGTTCTTC. The chain links TRBV29-1 to TRBJ2-1, with a possible D match to TRBD1 (6 bases). Germline V gene sequence: CDR1 SQVTM, CDR2 ANQGSEA. Between the trimmed V and J ends, which lost 1 base and 6 bases, there was a span of 10 bases. The CDR3 consists of 13 residues.